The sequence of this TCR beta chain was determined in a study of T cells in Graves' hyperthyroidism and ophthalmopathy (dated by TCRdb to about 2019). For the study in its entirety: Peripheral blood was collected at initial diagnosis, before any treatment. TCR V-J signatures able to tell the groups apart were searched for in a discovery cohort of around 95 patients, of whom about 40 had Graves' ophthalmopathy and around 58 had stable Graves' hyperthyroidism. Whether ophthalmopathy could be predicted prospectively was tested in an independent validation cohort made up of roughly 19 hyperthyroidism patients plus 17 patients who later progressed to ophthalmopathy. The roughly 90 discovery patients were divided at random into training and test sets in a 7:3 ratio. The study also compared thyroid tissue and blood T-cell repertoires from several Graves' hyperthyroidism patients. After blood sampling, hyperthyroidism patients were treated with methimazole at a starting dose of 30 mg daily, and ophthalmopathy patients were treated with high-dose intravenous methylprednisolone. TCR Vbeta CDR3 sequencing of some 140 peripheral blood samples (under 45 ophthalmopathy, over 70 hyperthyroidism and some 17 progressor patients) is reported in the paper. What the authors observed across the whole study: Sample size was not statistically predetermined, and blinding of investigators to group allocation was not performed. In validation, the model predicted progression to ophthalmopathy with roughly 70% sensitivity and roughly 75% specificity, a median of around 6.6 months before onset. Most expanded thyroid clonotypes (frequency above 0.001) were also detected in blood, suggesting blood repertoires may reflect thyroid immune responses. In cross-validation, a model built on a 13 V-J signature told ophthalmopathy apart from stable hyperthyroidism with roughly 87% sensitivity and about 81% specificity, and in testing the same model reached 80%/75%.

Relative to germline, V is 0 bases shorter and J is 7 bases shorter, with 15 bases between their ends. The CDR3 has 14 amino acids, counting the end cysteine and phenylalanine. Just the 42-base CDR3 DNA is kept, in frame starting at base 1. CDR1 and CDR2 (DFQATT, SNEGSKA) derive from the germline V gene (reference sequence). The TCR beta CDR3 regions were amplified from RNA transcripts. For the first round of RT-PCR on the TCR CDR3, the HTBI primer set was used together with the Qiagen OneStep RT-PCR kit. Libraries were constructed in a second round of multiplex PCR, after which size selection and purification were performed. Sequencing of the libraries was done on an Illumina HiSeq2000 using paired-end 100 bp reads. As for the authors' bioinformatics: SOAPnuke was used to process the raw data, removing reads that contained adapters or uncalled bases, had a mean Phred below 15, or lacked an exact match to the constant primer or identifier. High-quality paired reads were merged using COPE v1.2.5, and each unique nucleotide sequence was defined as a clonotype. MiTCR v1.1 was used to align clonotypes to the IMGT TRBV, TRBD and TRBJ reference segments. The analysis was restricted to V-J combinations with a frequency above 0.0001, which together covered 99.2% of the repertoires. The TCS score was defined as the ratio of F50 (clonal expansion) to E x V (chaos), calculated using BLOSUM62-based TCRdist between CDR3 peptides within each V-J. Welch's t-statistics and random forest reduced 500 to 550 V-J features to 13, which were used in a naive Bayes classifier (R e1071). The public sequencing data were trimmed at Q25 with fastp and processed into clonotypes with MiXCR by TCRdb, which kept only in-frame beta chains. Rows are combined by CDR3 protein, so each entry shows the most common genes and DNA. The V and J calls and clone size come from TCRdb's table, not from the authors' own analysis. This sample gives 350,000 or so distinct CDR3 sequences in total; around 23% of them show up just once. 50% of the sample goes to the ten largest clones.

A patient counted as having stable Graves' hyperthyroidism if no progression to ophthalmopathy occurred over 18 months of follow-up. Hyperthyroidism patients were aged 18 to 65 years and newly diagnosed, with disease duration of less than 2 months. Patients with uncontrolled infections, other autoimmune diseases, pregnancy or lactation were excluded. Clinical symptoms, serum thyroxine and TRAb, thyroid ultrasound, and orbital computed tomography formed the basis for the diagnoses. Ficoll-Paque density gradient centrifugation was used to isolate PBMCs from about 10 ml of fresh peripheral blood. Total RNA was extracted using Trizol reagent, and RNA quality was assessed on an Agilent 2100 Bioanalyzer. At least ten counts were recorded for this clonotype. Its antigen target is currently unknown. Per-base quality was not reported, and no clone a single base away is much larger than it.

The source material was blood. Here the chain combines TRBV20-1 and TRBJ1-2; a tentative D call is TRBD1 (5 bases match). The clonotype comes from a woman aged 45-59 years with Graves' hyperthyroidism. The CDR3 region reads CSARDHGRAGGYTF. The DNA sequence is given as TGCAGTGCTAGAGATCACGGCAGGGCCGGTGGCTACACCTTC.